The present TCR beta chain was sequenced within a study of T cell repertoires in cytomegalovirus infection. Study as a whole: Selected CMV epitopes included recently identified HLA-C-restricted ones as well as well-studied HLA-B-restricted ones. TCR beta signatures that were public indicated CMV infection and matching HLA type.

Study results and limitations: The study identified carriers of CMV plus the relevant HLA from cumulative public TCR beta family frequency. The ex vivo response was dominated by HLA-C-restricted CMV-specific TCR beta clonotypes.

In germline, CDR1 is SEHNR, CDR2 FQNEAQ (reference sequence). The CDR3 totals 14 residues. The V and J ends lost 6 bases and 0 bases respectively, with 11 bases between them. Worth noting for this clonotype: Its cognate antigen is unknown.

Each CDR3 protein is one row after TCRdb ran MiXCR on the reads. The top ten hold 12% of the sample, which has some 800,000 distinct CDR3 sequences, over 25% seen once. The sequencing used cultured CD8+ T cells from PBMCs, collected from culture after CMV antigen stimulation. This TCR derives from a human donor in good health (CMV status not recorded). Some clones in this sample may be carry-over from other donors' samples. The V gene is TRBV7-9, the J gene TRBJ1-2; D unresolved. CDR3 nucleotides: TGTGCCAGCAGGAACAGTCCTCCTAACTATGGCTACACCTTC. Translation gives CASRNSPPNYGYTF.